This TCR beta chain was identified during a study of blood T cell repertoires in COVID-19 (dated by TCRdb to 2020 to 2022). About the study as a whole: Collaborator samples came from the United States, Italy and Spain and covered acute and convalescent phases of COVID-19. The material from the prospective study consisted of cDNA or gDNA derived from T cells, B-cell-depleted T cells, or PBMCs. A de-identified subject ID, COVID-19 status, age in years and sex were almost always included in the sample metadata. The repertoires were released in a freely available public database intended as a resource for research on the immune response to SARS-CoV-2. HLA class I and class II types, where available, came from metadata supplied by the sample provider rather than from assay-based typing. The dataset comprised deeply sampled blood TCRbeta repertoires from subjects exposed to, actively infected with, or recovered from COVID-19. The samples were drawn from two sources: the first 160 participants of the ongoing ImmuneRACE study, and 950 to 1,500 subjects contributed by 6 global collaborators. Overall study outcomes, separate from this receptor: The quantity of clinical and demographic metadata differed by source and by participant and was supplied without curation.

TCRbeta CDR3 regions were amplified from genomic DNA by means of the immunoSEQ Assay, a bias-controlled multiplex PCR. The authors' pipeline ran thus. Within the assay, amplification of reference gene primers was used to estimate how many nucleated cells each sample contained. To quantify the absolute abundance of each unique TCRbeta CDR3 rearrangement, sequence reads were collapsed and filtered. For each sample, productive Simpson clonality was calculated as the square root of Simpson's diversity index across productive rearrangements. Sourced from immuneACCESS, this table was stored by TCRdb with only in-frame sequences that have V and J called. A share of the clones is absent; for the studies checked, an unresolved V gene accounts for under half, and the remainder has no known explanation. The DNA gave D and trimming, while V, J and clone size come from that table. This sample holds about 59,000 clones; 65% to 90% were observed only once. The leading ten clones occupy approximately 30% of the sample.

The collaborating institutions used their own protocols to collect whole blood in K2EDTA tubes. Collaborator samples were shipped for TCRbeta analysis as frozen whole blood, isolated PBMCs, or DNA extracted from either sample type. Notes on this clone: What antigen it recognizes has not been identified. Qualities for individual bases were not recorded, and no much larger clone is one base off.

At the junction V is shortened by 0 bases and J by 3 bases, with 5 bases in between. The CDR3 has 13 amino acids, counting the end cysteine and phenylalanine. Only CDR3 DNA remains: 39 bases, in frame from the first base. The germline V gene encodes CDR1 KGHSH and CDR2 LQKENI. The receptor was isolated from a woman of 80 years or more with active or convalescent COVID-19. Here the chain combines TRBV18 and TRBJ2-5; the best D guess is TRBD2, with 5 bases matching. The specimen sequenced was peripheral blood. This receptor carries the CDR3 CASSPPGEETQYF. Read as DNA, the sequence is TGTGCCAGCTCACCACCCGGGGAAGAGACCCAGTACTTC.